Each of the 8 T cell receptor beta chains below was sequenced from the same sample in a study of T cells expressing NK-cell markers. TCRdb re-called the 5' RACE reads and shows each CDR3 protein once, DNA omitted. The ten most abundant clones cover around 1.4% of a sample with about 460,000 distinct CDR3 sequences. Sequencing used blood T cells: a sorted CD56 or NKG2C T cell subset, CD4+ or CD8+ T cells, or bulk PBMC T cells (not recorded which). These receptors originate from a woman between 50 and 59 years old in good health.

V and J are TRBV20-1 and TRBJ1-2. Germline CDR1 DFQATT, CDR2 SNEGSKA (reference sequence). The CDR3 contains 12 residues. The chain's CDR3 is CSASDISYGYTF.

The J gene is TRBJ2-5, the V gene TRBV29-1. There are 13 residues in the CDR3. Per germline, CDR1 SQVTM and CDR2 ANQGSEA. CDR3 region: CSVGRRLVETQYF.

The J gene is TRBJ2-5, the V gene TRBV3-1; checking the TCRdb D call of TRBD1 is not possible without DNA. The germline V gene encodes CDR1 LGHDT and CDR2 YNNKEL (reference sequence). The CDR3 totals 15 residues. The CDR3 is CASSLQRDIKETQYF.

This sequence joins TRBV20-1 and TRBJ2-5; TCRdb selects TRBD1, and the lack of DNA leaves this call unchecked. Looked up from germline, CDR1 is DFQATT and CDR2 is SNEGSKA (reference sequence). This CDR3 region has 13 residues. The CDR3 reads CSVPRGTKETQYF.

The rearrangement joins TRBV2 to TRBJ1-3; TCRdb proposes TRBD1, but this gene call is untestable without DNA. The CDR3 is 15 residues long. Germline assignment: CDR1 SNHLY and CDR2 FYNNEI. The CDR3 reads CASSGGTGWGNTIYF.

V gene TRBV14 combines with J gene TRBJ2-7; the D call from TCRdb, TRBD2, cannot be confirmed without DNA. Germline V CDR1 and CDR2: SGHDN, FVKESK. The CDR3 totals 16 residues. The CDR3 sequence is CASSQETGLKEWEQYF.

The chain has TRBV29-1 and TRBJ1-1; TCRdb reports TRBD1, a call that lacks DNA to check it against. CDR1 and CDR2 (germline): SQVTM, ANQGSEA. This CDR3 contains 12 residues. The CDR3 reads CSGDRGETEAFF.

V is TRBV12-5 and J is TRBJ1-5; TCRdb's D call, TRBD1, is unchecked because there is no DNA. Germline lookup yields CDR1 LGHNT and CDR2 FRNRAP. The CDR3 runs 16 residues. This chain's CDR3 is CASGWSGTGPVQPQHF.